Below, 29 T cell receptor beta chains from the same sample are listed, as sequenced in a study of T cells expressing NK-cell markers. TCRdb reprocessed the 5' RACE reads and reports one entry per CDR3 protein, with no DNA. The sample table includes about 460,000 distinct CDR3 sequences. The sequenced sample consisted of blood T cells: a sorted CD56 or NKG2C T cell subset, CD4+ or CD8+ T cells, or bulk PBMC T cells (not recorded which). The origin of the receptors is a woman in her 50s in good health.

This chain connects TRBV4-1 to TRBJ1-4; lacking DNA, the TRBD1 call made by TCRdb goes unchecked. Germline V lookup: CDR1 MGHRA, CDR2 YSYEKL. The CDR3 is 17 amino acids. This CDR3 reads CASSLGGTGASNEKLFF.

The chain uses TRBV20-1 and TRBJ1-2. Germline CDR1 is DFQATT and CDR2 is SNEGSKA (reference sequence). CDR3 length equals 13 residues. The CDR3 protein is CSARVPGDHGYTF.

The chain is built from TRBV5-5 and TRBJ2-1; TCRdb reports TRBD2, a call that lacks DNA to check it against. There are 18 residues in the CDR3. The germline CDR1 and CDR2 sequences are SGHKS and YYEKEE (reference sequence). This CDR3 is CASSLGTSGQSSYNEQFF.

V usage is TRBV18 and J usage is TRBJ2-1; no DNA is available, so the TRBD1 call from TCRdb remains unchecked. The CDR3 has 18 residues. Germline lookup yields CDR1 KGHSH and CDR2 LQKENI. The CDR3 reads CASSPLRGPGSLSNEQFF.

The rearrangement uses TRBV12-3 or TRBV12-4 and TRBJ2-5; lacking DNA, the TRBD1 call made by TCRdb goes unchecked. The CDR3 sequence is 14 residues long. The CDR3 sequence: CASSLRGQGETQYF.

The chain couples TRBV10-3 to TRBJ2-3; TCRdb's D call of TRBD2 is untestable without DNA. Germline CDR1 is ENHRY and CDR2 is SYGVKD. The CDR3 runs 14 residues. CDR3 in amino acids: CAISEGGSTDTQYF.

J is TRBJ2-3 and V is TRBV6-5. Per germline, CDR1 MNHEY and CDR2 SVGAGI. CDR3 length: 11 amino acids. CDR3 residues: CATMSGDTQYF.

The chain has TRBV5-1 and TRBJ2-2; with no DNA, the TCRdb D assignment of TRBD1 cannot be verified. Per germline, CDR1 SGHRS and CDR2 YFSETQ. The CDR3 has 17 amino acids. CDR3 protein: CASSLPETGANTGELFF.

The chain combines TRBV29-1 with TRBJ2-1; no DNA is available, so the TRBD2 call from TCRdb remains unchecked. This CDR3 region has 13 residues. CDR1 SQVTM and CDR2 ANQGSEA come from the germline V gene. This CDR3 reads CSLRLAGGGEQFF.

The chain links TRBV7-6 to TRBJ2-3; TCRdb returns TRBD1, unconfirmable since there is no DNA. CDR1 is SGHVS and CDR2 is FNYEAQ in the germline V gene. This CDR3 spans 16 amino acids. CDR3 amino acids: CASSHLDRESTDTQYF.

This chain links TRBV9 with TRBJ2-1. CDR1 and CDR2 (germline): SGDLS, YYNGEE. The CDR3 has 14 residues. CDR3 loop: CASSVDLSYNEQFF. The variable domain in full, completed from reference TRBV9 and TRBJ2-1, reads DSGVTQTPKHLITATGQRVTLRCSPRSGDLSVYWYQQSLDQGLQFLIQYYNGEERAKGNILERFSAQQFPDLHSELNLSSLELGDSALYFCASSVDLSYNEQFFGPGTRLTVL.

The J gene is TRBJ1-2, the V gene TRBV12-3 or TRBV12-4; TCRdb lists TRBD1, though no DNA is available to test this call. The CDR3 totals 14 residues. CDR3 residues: CASSPLRGAYGYTF.

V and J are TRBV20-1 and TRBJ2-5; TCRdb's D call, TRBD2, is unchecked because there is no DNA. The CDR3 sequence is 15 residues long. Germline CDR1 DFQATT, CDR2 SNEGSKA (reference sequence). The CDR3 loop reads CGARISSAGEETQYF.

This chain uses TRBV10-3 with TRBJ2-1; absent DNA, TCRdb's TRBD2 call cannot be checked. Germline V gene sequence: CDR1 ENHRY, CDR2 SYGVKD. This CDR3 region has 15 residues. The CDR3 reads CAISQGAGAYNEQFF.

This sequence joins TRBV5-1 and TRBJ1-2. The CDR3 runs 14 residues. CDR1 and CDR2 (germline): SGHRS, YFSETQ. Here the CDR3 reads CASSLLAHLYGYTF.

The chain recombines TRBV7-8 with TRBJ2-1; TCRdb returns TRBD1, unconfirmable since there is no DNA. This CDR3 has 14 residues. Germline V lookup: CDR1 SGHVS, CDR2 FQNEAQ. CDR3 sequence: CASSPGQTYNEQFF.

The CDR3: CASSPPPSGVAKNIQYF. The V and J genes are TRBV7-8 and TRBJ2-4; the TCRdb call, TRBD1, lacks DNA for checking. The CDR3 sequence is 17 residues long. The germline CDR1 and CDR2 sequences are SGHVS and FQNEAQ.

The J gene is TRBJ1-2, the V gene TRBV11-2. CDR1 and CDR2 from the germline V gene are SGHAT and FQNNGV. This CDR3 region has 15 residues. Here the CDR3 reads CASSVPTEAGNGYTF.

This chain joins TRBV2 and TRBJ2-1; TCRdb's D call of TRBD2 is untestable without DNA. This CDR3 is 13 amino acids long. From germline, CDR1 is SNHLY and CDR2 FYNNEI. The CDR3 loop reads CAGRTSGYNEQFF.

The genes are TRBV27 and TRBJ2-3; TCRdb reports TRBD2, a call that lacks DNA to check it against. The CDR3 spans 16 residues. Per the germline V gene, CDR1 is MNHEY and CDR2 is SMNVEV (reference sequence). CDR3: CASTLLGLAGTDTQYF.

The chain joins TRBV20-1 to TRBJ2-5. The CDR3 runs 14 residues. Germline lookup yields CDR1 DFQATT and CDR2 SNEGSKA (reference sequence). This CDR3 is CSASGRAHQETQYF.

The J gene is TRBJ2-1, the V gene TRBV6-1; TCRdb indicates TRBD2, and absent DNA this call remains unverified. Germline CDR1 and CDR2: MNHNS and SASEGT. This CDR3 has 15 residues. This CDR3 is CASSSLAGAGNEQFF.

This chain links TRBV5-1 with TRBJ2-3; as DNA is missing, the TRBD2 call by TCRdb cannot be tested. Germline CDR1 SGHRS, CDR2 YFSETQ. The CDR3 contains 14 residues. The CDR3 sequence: CASSTVAGGDTQYF.

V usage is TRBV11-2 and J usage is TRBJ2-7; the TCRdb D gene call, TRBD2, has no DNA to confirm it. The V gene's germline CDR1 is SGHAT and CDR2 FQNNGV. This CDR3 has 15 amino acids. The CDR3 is CASRKWGVGSYEQYF.

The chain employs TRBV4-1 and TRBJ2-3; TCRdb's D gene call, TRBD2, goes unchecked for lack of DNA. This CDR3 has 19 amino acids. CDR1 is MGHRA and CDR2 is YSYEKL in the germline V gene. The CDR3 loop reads CASSQEGGALAGAKDTQYF.

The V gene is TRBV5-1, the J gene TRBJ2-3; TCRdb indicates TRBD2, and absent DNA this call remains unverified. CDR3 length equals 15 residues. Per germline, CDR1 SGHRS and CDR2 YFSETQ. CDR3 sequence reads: CASKTRTGGTDTQYF.

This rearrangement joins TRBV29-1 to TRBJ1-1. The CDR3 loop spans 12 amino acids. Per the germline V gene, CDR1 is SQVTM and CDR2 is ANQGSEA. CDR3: CSVVGVSPEAFF.

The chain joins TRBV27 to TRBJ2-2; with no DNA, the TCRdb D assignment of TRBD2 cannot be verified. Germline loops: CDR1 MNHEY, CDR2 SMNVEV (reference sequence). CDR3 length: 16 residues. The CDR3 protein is CASSGGGGRGLGELFF.

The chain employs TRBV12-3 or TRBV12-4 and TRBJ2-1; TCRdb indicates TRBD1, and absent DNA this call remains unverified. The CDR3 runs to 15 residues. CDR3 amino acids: CASSHGQVSYNEQFF.